This is a list of T cell receptor beta chains from one sample in a study of T-cell memory formation after mild COVID-19. TCRdb recomputed calls from the 5' RACE reads with MiXCR, one row per CDR3 protein. The data contain about 140,000 distinct CDR3 sequences, about 14% of them singletons. Sequencing was performed on PBMCs or a T cell subset sorted from them (not recorded which). These receptor sequences come from an adult woman who had mild COVID-19 (a few samples of this study predate the infection). Cell type and time point are not known. Both conserved end residues are part of each CDR3. D genes are given only for firm matches. The listing skips clone size in some rows; elsewhere it reads once, few, many or a size class.

TGCAGCGTTGAAGGGGCGGAAGAGCAGTACTTC CSVEGAEEQYF few TRBV29-1 - TRBJ2-7
TGCGCCAGCAGCCAAGATCTTCGTGGCTACACCTTC CASSQDLRGYTF - TRBV4-1 - TRBJ1-2
TGTGCCAGCAGCTTACATAGATTCGAGAACACTGAAGCTTTCTTT CASSLHRFENTEAFF - TRBV7-9 - TRBJ1-1
TGTGCCAGCAGTACTCAGGGTAGTGTGGAGACCCAGTACTTC CASSTQGSVETQYF once TRBV6-6 - TRBJ2-5
TGTGCCAGCAGTGAATACCAGGGGGTCTACAATGAGCAGTTCTTC CASSEYQGVYNEQFF once TRBV25-1 TRBD1 TRBJ2-1
TGCGCCAGCAGCCAAACCCCGGCTAGCCGGGGCGAGCAGTACTTC CASSQTPASRGEQYF few TRBV4-1 - TRBJ2-7
TGCGCCAGCAGCCAAGAAAAAACTAGAGGCTTCCCAGATACGCAGTATTTT CASSQEKTRGFPDTQYF few TRBV4-1 - TRBJ2-3
TGCAGTGCTAGGGACGGAACCTACGAGCAGTACTTC CSARDGTYEQYF few TRBV20-1 - TRBJ2-7
TGCGCCAGCAGCTTGTCCCCAGTGGGCATGAACACTGAAGCTTTCTTT CASSLSPVGMNTEAFF - TRBV5-1 - TRBJ1-1
TGTGCCAGCAGCTTACCTTCTACCCACAGCACGGGGGCGACCGGGGAGCTGTTTTTT CASSLPSTHSTGATGELFF few TRBV13 - TRBJ2-2
TGCAGCGTCGCAGCTAGCGGGGCGTACAATGAGCAGTTCTTC CSVAASGAYNEQFF many TRBV29-1 TRBD2 TRBJ2-1
TGCAGTGCCGAGGGACAGACCTCCTACGAGCAGTACTTC CSAEGQTSYEQYF once TRBV20-1 TRBD1 TRBJ2-7
TGTGCCAGCAGTTACTCCCCAGGATTTTATAATTCACCCCTCCACTTT CASSYSPGFYNSPLHF few TRBV6-5 - TRBJ1-6
TGCGCCAGCAGCTCCTCATACCAGAACACTGAAGCTTTCTTT CASSSSYQNTEAFF - TRBV5-1 - TRBJ1-1
TGTGCCAGCAGTTACGAGACCCAGTACTTC CASSYETQYF few TRBV6-6 - TRBJ2-5
TGTGCCAGCAGCTTAGAGTCGGGACAGAACTTTAAGTGGGCCCAGTACTTC CASSLESGQNFKWAQYF - TRBV13 TRBD1 TRBJ2-5
TGCGCCAGCAGCCAAGATTCGGGGACAGATACGCAGTATTTT CASSQDSGTDTQYF - TRBV4-3 - TRBJ2-3
TGTGCCAGCAGCGGAACCGGGACTAGCCGATACAATGAGCAGTTCTTC CASSGTGTSRYNEQFF - TRBV7-8 TRBD2 TRBJ2-1
TGTGCCAGCAGTGAAGCGAGTCCAGGGGCTGGCTCTGAAGCTTTCTTT CASSEASPGAGSEAFF - TRBV2 - TRBJ1-1
TGCGCCAGCAGCTTAAGGACGTCGGGGACGTTACTCTACGAGCAGTACTTC CASSLRTSGTLLYEQYF - TRBV5-1 - TRBJ2-7
TGTGCCTGGAGTACAATGTTGAACACTGAAGCTTTCTTT CAWSTMLNTEAFF few TRBV30 - TRBJ1-1
TGTGCCAGCAGCTTCGGGACAGGGGGCTTCGTCGTCTATGGCTACACCTTC CASSFGTGGFVVYGYTF few TRBV5-5 TRBD1 TRBJ1-2
TGTGCCAGCAGAAGTACAGTGAACACTGAAGCTTTCTTT CASRSTVNTEAFF - TRBV6-2/TRBV6-3 - TRBJ1-1
TGCGCCAGCAGCTCCTGGGACAGCCTCAATCAGCCCCAGCATTTT CASSSWDSLNQPQHF - TRBV5-1 TRBD1 TRBJ1-5
TGTGCCAGCAGTTTTAGAGACGGGGAATTAGAGCAGTTCTTC CASSFRDGELEQFF few TRBV12-3/TRBV12-4 - TRBJ2-1